This is a list of T cell receptor beta chains from one sample in a study of identical twins. TCRdb redid the calling of the 5' RACE reads with MiXCR, one entry per CDR3 protein. Among a few hundred thousand distinct CDR3 sequences listed, nearly 10% were seen once. These data were likewise used in another study, on yellow fever vaccine responses in identical twins.

Sequenced: PBMCs. Every receptor here comes from a woman aged 18-29 years in good health. CDR3s include the opening cysteine and the closing phenylalanine or tryptophan. Each record gives: V gene, D gene, J gene, CDR3 protein. The D gene is left open where the match is weak.

TRBV4-3	TRBD2	TRBJ2-7	CASSQTSGGEYEQYF
TRBV6-1	.	TRBJ2-2	CASGRSNTLNGELFF
TRBV10-3	.	TRBJ2-1	CAIGVSDRQTNNEQFF
TRBV5-1	.	TRBJ2-2	CASSFVSGAWNTGELFF
TRBV5-1	TRBD1	TRBJ2-1	CASSATGNGNEQFF
TRBV11-2	TRBD2	TRBJ2-1	CASSSEWGGVNNEQFF
TRBV7-9	TRBD1	TRBJ2-2	CASSSGQGAAGELFF
TRBV7-9	.	TRBJ2-5	CASSFRASEGETQYF
TRBV7-9	TRBD1	TRBJ2-7	CASSSLTGSSYEQYF
TRBV20-1	.	TRBJ2-7	CSATSTGGHYEQYF
TRBV29-1	.	TRBJ2-1	CSVYGIEQFF
TRBV29-1	TRBD2	TRBJ2-5	CSVTVGLAGAQETQYF
TRBV11-2	.	TRBJ2-2	CASSLDKRSAGGSGELFF
TRBV3-1	.	TRBJ2-7	CASSLQGPAYEQYF
TRBV14	TRBD2	TRBJ2-3	CASSQLLAADTQYF
TRBV7-3	.	TRBJ1-1	CASSLTREHEAFF
TRBV6-1	.	TRBJ1-3	CASSQRDTGNTIYF
TRBV6-2/TRBV6-3	TRBD2	TRBJ2-3	CASSAGLVFSF
TRBV27	TRBD2	TRBJ2-3	CASSLGVGLAGLSTDTQYF
TRBV15	.	TRBJ2-7	CATSRDTGSPYF
TRBV5-1	.	TRBJ2-1	CASSFRGAIEDEQFF
TRBV6-1	.	TRBJ2-7	CASSEWAVYEQYF
TRBV7-2	.	TRBJ2-7	CASSSPLEQYF
TRBV28	TRBD1	TRBJ1-2	CASSLMGQGAEGYTF
TRBV16	.	TRBJ1-6	CASSVNREGNSPLHF
TRBV28	.	TRBJ1-2	CASSFGDVVTGGYTF
TRBV12-3/TRBV12-4	.	TRBJ2-1	CASSLNERPNNEQFF
TRBV5-1	TRBD2	TRBJ2-7	CASSSVTSSYEQYF
TRBV27	.	TRBJ2-3	CASSWGPDTQYF
TRBV28	.	TRBJ2-7	CASRQTGFEQYF
TRBV7-6	TRBD2	TRBJ2-1	CASSTRTSGDNEQFF
TRBV2	TRBD1	TRBJ1-1	CASGWDRGIATEAFF
TRBV7-9	.	TRBJ2-2	CAEMWVSTGELFF
TRBV18	TRBD1	TRBJ1-1	CASSPDRVGGVPEASF